These 29 T cell receptor beta chains came from one sample sequenced in a study of PD-1 blockade in mismatch repair-deficient tumors. TCRdb's table, derived via immunoSEQ multiplex PCR, lists solely in-frame clones and lacks some. The table shows tens of thousands of clones, with around 79% occurring only once. The sequencing here drew on peripheral blood, taken 4 weeks after starting pembrolizumab. Receptors were obtained from an adult with mismatch repair-deficient cancer.

J is TRBJ1-3 and V is TRBV2, with TRBD1 matching 8 bases. Unmatched junction bases numbered 5, after V lost 7 bases and J lost 0 bases. CDR1 and CDR2 (germline): SNHLY, FYNNEI. This CDR3 has 15 amino acids. The CDR3 DNA reads TGTGCCAGCAAACGGGGGACAGGCTCTGGAAACACCATATATTTT. Translated: CASKRGTGSGNTIYF.

The sample holds a few counts of this clone. The gene calls are TRBV7-9 and TRBJ2-7, with 9 bases identical to TRBD1. Per the germline V gene, CDR1 is SEHNR and CDR2 is FQNEAQ (reference sequence). This CDR3 is 16 amino acids long. V lost 4 bases and J lost 3; bases outside the gene matches: 10. This chain's CDR3 is CASSSTRTGAVYEQYF. CDR3 nucleotide sequence: TGTGCCAGCAGCTCGACGCGGACAGGGGCGGTCTACGAGCAGTACTTC.

The CDR3 region is CASSRKGGPSYEQYF. CDR3 DNA: TGTGCCAGCTCACGAAAAGGGGGCCCCTCCTACGAGCAGTACTTC. This chain connects TRBV18 to TRBJ2-7; 7 positions match TRBD1. J gave up 0 bases and V 4 bases, and 6 bases lay outside the gene matches. Germline-derived CDR1 and CDR2 are KGHSH and LQKENI. The CDR3 has 15 amino acids.

CDR3 sequence: CASSSPGSLGTQYF. CDR3 nucleotides: TGTGCCAGCAGCTCGCCAGGGAGCCTAGGGACGCAGTATTTT. The chain uses TRBV7-6 and TRBJ2-3; D might be TRBD1 or TRBD2, each matching 5 bases. V lost 4 bases and J lost 9, with 17 bases in between. CDR1 is SGHVS, CDR2 FNYEAQ, per germline. The CDR3 has 14 amino acids.

J is TRBJ2-3 and V is TRBV28; 11 bases fit TRBD2. V lost 3 bases and J lost 6; bases outside the gene matches: 11. The CDR3 sequence is 17 residues long. Germline V CDR1 and CDR2: MDHEN, SYDVKM. The CDR3, as DNA: TGTGCCAGCAGTTTCCCAATAGCGGGAGGGCCCTATGATACGCAGTATTTT. This gives the protein CASSFPIAGGPYDTQYF.

The J gene is TRBJ2-7, the V gene TRBV7-9, with 10 nucleotides matching TRBD1. Trimming at V came to 3 bases and at J to 4 bases, leaving 3 bases not matched to a gene. This CDR3 is 14 amino acids long. Germline lookup yields CDR1 SEHNR and CDR2 FQNEAQ (reference sequence). The CDR3 DNA reads as TGTGCCAGCAGCTTGTGGGACAGGGGATACGAGCAGTACTTC. Amino acid sequence: CASSLWDRGYEQYF.

The rearrangement uses TRBV5-6 and TRBJ1-4, with 8 bases identical to TRBD1. The germline gives CDR1 SGHDT, CDR2 YYEEEE. The CDR3 consists of 15 residues. V shed 5 bases and J 8 bases; nucleotides not matched to a gene: 11. CDR3 protein: CASRKTGGPTEKLFF. The CDR3 nucleotides read TGTGCCAGCAGAAAAACAGGGGGACCGACCGAAAAACTGTTTTTT.

This chain links TRBV27 with TRBJ2-1; tentative D call: TRBD2 (5 bases). This CDR3 spans 14 amino acids. Germline CDR1 reads MNHEY; CDR2 reads SMNVEV (reference sequence). V dropped 5 bases and J dropped 6 bases, with 14 bases sitting between them. This CDR3 reads CASSAAGVTNEQFF. The CDR3 DNA follows: TGTGCCAGCAGTGCCGCCGGGGTTACCAATGAGCAGTTCTTC.

A single count supports this clone. The J gene is TRBJ2-2, the V gene TRBV4-3, with TRBD2 as a possible D gene (6 bases). Trimming pared 0 bases from V and 6 bases from J, leaving 11 bases between. Per the germline V gene, CDR1 is LGHNA and CDR2 is YSLEER. This CDR3 contains 15 residues. The CDR3 loop reads CASSQDFGGAGELFF. The CDR3 coding sequence is TGCGCCAGCAGCCAAGATTTCGGGGGAGCCGGGGAGCTGTTTTTT.

This clone was seen only once. In DNA, the CDR3 is TGTGCCAGCAGTGTTAGAGTCAAGCCTACCCCCTACGAGCAGTACTTC. Amino acids: CASSVRVKPTPYEQYF. This sequence joins TRBV6-1 and TRBJ2-7; D is undetermined. V was trimmed by 4 bases and J by 2 bases, leaving 18 bases between them. Per the germline V gene, CDR1 is MNHNS and CDR2 is SASEGT. The CDR3 extends over 16 amino acids.

The chain links TRBV5-1 to TRBJ2-1, with 8 bases that match TRBD2. This CDR3 spans 15 amino acids. Germline CDR1 is SGHRS and CDR2 is YFSETQ. Trimming at V came to 4 bases and at J to 8 bases, leaving 11 bases not matched to a gene. The CDR3 sequence is CASSPREGRRHEQFF. The DNA for the CDR3 is TGCGCCAGCAGCCCCCGGGAGGGCCGGCGGCATGAGCAGTTCTTC.

The CDR3 region has the DNA TGTGCCAGCAGTGAAGGTGGTTACACCGGGGAGCTGTTTTTT. Translated, it gives CASSEGGYTGELFF. The chain carries TRBV6-4 and TRBJ2-2, with D hard to call. CDR1 MRHNA and CDR2 SNTAGT come from the germline V gene. This CDR3 has 14 residues. V lost 3 bases and J lost 3, with 8 bases in between.

This clone was recorded only once. The gene calls are TRBV4-2 and TRBJ2-3; a weak D match, TRBD2 (6 bases). The CDR3 sequence is 16 residues long. Germline V gives CDR1 LGHNA, CDR2 YNFKEQ. The V and J ends lost 4 bases and 0 bases respectively, with 14 bases between them. The CDR3 nucleotides are TGTGCCAGCAGCCCCAGGAGGGAGATTAGCACAGATACGCAGTATTTT. The encoded protein is CASSPRREISTDTQYF.

Relative to its sample, this clone is medium-sized. CDR3 coding DNA: TGTGCCAGCAGCTTGTTTGGCGGGGGCTCCTACGAGCAGTACTTC. It is translated as CASSLFGGGSYEQYF. The chain couples TRBV5-6 to TRBJ2-7, with 7 bases fitting TRBD2. Germline values: CDR1 SGHDT, CDR2 YYEEEE. The length of the CDR3 is 15 residues. Unmatched junction bases numbered 4, after V lost 1 base and J lost 0 bases.

The gene calls are TRBV19 and TRBJ2-1; TRBD2 is a possible D gene (6 bases). CDR1 and CDR2 from the germline V gene are LNHDA and SQIVND (reference sequence). Trimming left V 4 bases short and J 7 bases short, with 17 bases between. The CDR3 sequence is 15 residues long. CDR3 region: CASSTSVGLSNEQFF. In DNA form, the CDR3 reads TGTGCCAGTAGTACCTCCGTAGGACTATCAAATGAGCAGTTCTTC.

J is TRBJ2-6 and V is TRBV7-3; D is unclear. Trimming removed 2 bases from V and 0 bases from J, with 8 bases in between. CDR3 size: 16 residues. Germline V gene lookup returns CDR1 SGHTA and CDR2 FQGTGA. CDR3 protein: CASSLGGVSGANVLTF. Here the CDR3 DNA reads TGTGCCAGCAGCTTAGGTGGGGTCTCTGGGGCCAACGTCCTGACTTTC.

By proportion, this clone is medium-sized. The J gene is TRBJ2-2, the V gene TRBV5-1; TRBD1 might be the D (5 bases). V was clipped by 0 bases and J by 0 bases, with 9 bases between them. Germline CDR1 SGHRS, CDR2 YFSETQ. This CDR3 is built from 16 residues. This chain's CDR3 is CASSLGIGANTGELFF. For the CDR3, the DNA is TGCGCCAGCAGCTTGGGCATAGGGGCGAACACCGGGGAGCTGTTTTTT. The full variable domain, completed using reference TRBV5-1 and TRBJ2-2, is KAGVTQTPRYLIKTRGQQVTLSCSPISGHRSVSWYQQTPGQGLQFLFEYFSETQRNKGNFPGRFSGRQFSNSRSEMNVSTLELGDSALYLCASSLGIGANTGELFFGEGSRLTVL.

The chain joins TRBV29-1 to TRBJ2-2; 11 bases match TRBD2. There are 17 residues in the CDR3. V shed 0 bases and J 6 bases; nucleotides not matched to a gene: 9. The germline V gene encodes CDR1 SQVTM and CDR2 ANQGSEA. The CDR3 sequence is CSVEDEVLAGVPGELFF. As DNA, the CDR3 is TGCAGCGTTGAAGATGAAGTACTAGCGGGAGTGCCCGGGGAGCTGTTTTTT.

The chain is built from TRBV4-1 and TRBJ2-7; the D gene could be TRBD1 or TRBD2 (5 bases each). The germline CDR1 and CDR2 sequences are MGHRA and YSYEKL. V was clipped by 4 bases and J by 4 bases, with 17 bases between them. There are 15 residues in the CDR3. CDR3 DNA sequence: TGCGCCAGCAGCCGGGACCGTCGAGCGAATTACGAGCAGTACTTC. Its translation: CASSRDRRANYEQYF.

The rearrangement links TRBV27 to TRBJ1-2, with D hard to call. This CDR3 contains 14 residues. Germline CDR1 MNHEY, CDR2 SMNVEV (reference sequence). V lost 0 bases and J 4 bases, leaving 9 bases between the germline ends. The CDR3 sequence: CASSLSHRFYGYTF. DNA for the CDR3: TGTGCCAGCAGTTTATCACACAGATTCTATGGCTACACCTTC.

V usage is TRBV20-1 and J usage is TRBJ2-1; D may match TRBD1 or TRBD2 (5 bases each). Germline values: CDR1 DFQATT, CDR2 SNEGSKA (reference sequence). The CDR3 has 11 amino acids. Trimming left V 6 bases short and J 9 bases short, with 12 bases between. CDR3 bases: TGCAGTGCCCCGGGGCGTGGTGAGCAGTTCTTC. Protein sequence: CSAPGRGEQFF.

V and J are TRBV7-9 and TRBJ2-7; perhaps TRBD1 as D (5 bases). Deletions cut 1 base from V and 3 bases from J, with 16 bases between. This CDR3 is 16 amino acids long. The germline V gene has CDR1 SEHNR and CDR2 FQNEAQ (reference sequence). The CDR3 loop is CASSLVGLGQGYEQYF. The CDR3 nucleotides read TGTGCCAGCAGCTTAGTGGGGCTAGGGCAAGGCTACGAGCAGTACTTC. The full variable domain, completed using reference TRBV7-9 and TRBJ2-7, is DTGVSQNPRHKITKRGQNVTFRCDPISEHNRLYWYRQTLGQGPEFLTYFQNEAQLEKSRLLSDRFSAERPKGSFSTLEIQRTEQGDSAMYLCASSLVGLGQGYEQYFGPGTRLTVT.

The rearrangement uses TRBV2 and TRBJ2-4, with a tentative D call TRBD2 (5 bases). V lost 1 base, J lost 8 bases, and 15 bases lay in between. Germline assignment: CDR1 SNHLY and CDR2 FYNNEI. The CDR3 length is 15 residues. The CDR3 nucleotides are TGTGCCAGCAGTGAAGGGACGGCCGAGGGCTACATTCAGTACTTC. Translating gives CASSEGTAEGYIQYF.

CDR3 region: CASSATLYNEQFF. In DNA form, the CDR3 reads TGTGCCAGCAGCGCCACACTATACAATGAGCAGTTCTTC. The V and J genes are TRBV9 and TRBJ2-1; D is unclear. Germline V gene data show CDR1 as SGDLS and CDR2 as YYNGEE. The CDR3 consists of 13 residues. V shed 3 bases and J shed 4 bases, with 8 bases lying between them.

V gene TRBV29-1 combines with J gene TRBJ2-3; a weak D match, TRBD2 (6 bases). Germline V gene data show CDR1 as SQVTM and CDR2 as ANQGSEA. The length of the CDR3 is 15 residues. Trimming stripped 0 bases from V and 2 bases from J, with 12 bases between. The CDR3 spells CSVEDPGRITDTQYF. CDR3 nucleotide sequence: TGCAGCGTTGAAGATCCCGGGAGAATCACAGATACGCAGTATTTT.

CDR3 residues: CASRGGSIPYEQYF. The CDR3 DNA follows: TGTGCCAGCAGGGGGGGGAGTATCCCCTACGAGCAGTACTTC. The rearrangement uses TRBV6-6 and TRBJ2-7; TRBD2 matches at 7 bases. The CDR3 totals 14 residues. The germline gives CDR1 MNHNY, CDR2 SVGAGI (reference sequence). V trimming: 6 bases; J trimming: 2 bases; junction bases outside the gene matches: 7.

This clone was detected a few times. CDR3 in DNA: TGTGCCAGCAGCTTAGTAGGGACTAGCGGGATCCCTAGCACAGATACGCAGTATTTT. Translated: CASSLVGTSGIPSTDTQYF. The genes are TRBV7-8 and TRBJ2-3; 13 positions agree with TRBD2. There are 19 residues in the CDR3. Germline CDR1 and CDR2: SGHVS and FQNEAQ. V was clipped by 1 base and J by 0 bases; unmatched bases: 7.

The chain combines TRBV5-1 with TRBJ1-2; 9 bases match TRBD1. The CDR3 runs to 14 residues. CDR1 is SGHRS and CDR2 is YFSETQ in the germline V gene. The ends lost 0 bases at V and 8 bases at J; junction bases unmatched: 5. CDR3 region: CASSLGQGVYGYTF. In nucleotides, the CDR3 is TGCGCCAGCAGCTTGGGACAGGGGGTTTACGGCTACACCTTC. Variable domain in full (rest from reference TRBV5-1 and TRBJ1-2): KAGVTQTPRYLIKTRGQQVTLSCSPISGHRSVSWYQQTPGQGLQFLFEYFSETQRNKGNFPGRFSGRQFSNSRSEMNVSTLELGDSALYLCASSLGQGVYGYTFGSGTRLTVV.

This rearrangement joins TRBV2 to TRBJ2-3; 7 bases line up with TRBD1. Per the germline V gene, CDR1 is SNHLY and CDR2 is FYNNEI. There are 14 residues in the CDR3. The ends lost 6 bases at V and 6 bases at J; junction bases unmatched: 9. CDR3 sequence reads: CASRQQGFGDTQYF. The DNA for the CDR3 is TGTGCCAGCAGGCAACAGGGGTTTGGGGATACGCAGTATTTT.